This T cell receptor (beta chain) was obtained from a study of shared clonotypes between healthy human individuals (TCRdb year 2020). A note on the overall study: Two women and three men aged 18 to 49 years were included in the cohort. Leukapheresis yielded between about 0.9 and 10 billion PBMCs per donor. To increase sequencing depth and limit assay-specific biases, different laboratories used diverse techniques to prepare libraries and sequence TCR repertoires. Blood TCR repertoires of about five healthy adults were deeply sequenced to estimate repertoire size and the extent of clonotype sharing between individuals. Per donor, three plates each were used for CD4 naive and CD4 memory, two for CD8 naive, and one for CD8 memory.

The donors were healthy, HIV-negative adults with no recently reported acute infections or vaccinations. All donors were Caucasian adults living in Nashville, Tennessee, USA. CD4+ T cells were enriched through magnetic negative selection, after which naive cells were positively selected on CD45RA and the remaining negative fraction served as the memory subset. After blood collection by leukapheresis, PBMCs were isolated using Ficoll-Histopaque density gradient centrifugation and then cryopreserved in the vapor phase of liquid nitrogen. Analytical flow cytometry was used to check the purity and quantity of each magnetically sorted T cell population. From each sorted fraction, genomic DNA was isolated and quantified by UV absorbance on a Nanodrop 2000c. From the cysteine through the phenylalanine, the CDR3 covers 15 amino acids. CDR3 DNA only is kept here, 45 bases in frame from base 1. The germline V gene supplies CDR1 MDHEN and CDR2 SYDVKM. V trim: 2 bases; J trim: 4 bases; unmatched bases: 5.

Comments on this clone: It lacks a known antigen. There are no base qualities to consult, and no much larger clone falls within one base.

Using the deep immunoSEQ assay, TCR CDR3 regions were amplified from genomic DNA by multiplex PCR. Extracted genomic DNA from each cell subset was spread evenly across all wells of several immunoSEQ 96-well plates, with each plate serving as a replicate. For sorted subsets, each replicate PCR was loaded with roughly 200 ng genomic DNA, equivalent to approximately 27,000 T cell genomes. Purified libraries were measured with a Qubit 3.0 fluorometer, size-checked on a Bioanalyzer 2100, and measured again with the KAPA Library Quantification kit. Every immunoSEQ 96-well plate was sequenced on a separate single-read 150-cycle Illumina NextSeq 550 flow cell. Under the source paper's analysis protocol: Because only junctional sequences without quality scores were contained in the immunoSEQ output, filtering matching that applied to full-length reads could not be performed. To assign V/J genes and CDR3, sequences were annotated using PyIR, a Python wrapper for IgBLAST v1.9, with IMGT germline references. Reads were filtered out if the reads had weak V/J assignments (E-value above 1e-6), no CDR3, stop codons, out-of-frame junctions, or ambiguous translated residues. V3J clonotypes were defined as sequences sharing an identical inferred V gene, J gene, and CDR3 amino acid sequence. Percentage overlap between repertoires was calculated by dividing the number of shared unique clonotypes by the size of the smaller repertoire. Three approaches were used to assess repertoire richness: RTK rarefaction, the Chao1 estimator, and Recon v2.1 estimates of unobserved clonotypes. Generation probabilities were computed with OLGA for all TCRbeta clonotypes obtained by the gDNA method from a handful of donors. TCRdb took this table from immuneACCESS and kept in-frame rearrangements with V and J called. Such tables lack part of the clones; where checked against another copy, unresolved V genes explain under half of the gap, and the rest is unexplained. The V and J calls and the clone size are those of that table, but D and trimming were determined from the DNA. For this sample the table gives more than 200,000 clones, of which over 50% were detected only once. The ten most abundant clones make up more than 9.5% of the sample.

What the study reported, not specific to this receptor: Sampling was restricted to blood, and TCR repertoires in tissue are likely to differ from TCR repertoires in blood. Clonotypes shared by all four sorted-subset donors showed higher generation probabilities than non-shared clonotypes. Based on pairwise subsampling, the degree of clonotype sharing among donors was expected to be affected by sequencing depth. Approximately 5% of naive CD4, approximately 3.7% of naive CD8, 2.3% of memory CD4, and more than 0.35% of memory CD8 clonotypes were shared across several donors. Estimated clonotype richness was generally larger for naive than for memory subsets. Because the study included only a small number of donors, the genetic and exposure-history diversity represented was limited. Rarefaction of sorted-subset datasets indicated incomplete sequencing despite the large sequencing depth.

This sequence originates from a man aged 25 to 45 in good health. The chain joins TRBV28 to TRBJ2-5; 9 middle bases align to TRBD1. The sequenced material came from memory CD4+ T cells sorted from blood. The cell subset or site label of this sample denotes: CD45RA-negative fraction. The DNA is TGTGCCAGCAGTTTACCGGGACAGGGTTCAGAGACCCAGTACTTC. Its protein product is CASSLPGQGSETQYF.